This T cell receptor beta chain is drawn from a study of T cells in pancreatic ductal adenocarcinoma. Broader study findings: Tumor samples had fewer productive templates and approximately 8-fold fewer unique clonotypes than blood.

The selected patients with pancreatic ductal adenocarcinoma had surgery but no neoadjuvant therapy. CDR3 size: 17 residues. V lost 2 bases to trimming and J lost 4 bases; unmatched junction nucleotides: 11. CDR1 and CDR2 from the germline V gene are SGHTA and FQGTGA. As regards this clone: The antigen is undetermined.

Clones were sequenced by immunoSEQ multiplex PCR, and TCRdb holds only the in-frame ones, with some missing. The data hold tens of thousands of clones, with around 90% observed a single time. The gene calls are TRBV7-3 and TRBJ1-1; 9 bases are shared with TRBD1. The sample comprised PBMCs. This TCR was recovered from a human donor with pancreatic ductal adenocarcinoma. The CDR3 DNA sequence: TGTGCCAGCAGCTTAGCGCCCCTGGGACAGGGCGCCACTGAAGCTTTCTTT. This gives the protein CASSLAPLGQGATEAFF.